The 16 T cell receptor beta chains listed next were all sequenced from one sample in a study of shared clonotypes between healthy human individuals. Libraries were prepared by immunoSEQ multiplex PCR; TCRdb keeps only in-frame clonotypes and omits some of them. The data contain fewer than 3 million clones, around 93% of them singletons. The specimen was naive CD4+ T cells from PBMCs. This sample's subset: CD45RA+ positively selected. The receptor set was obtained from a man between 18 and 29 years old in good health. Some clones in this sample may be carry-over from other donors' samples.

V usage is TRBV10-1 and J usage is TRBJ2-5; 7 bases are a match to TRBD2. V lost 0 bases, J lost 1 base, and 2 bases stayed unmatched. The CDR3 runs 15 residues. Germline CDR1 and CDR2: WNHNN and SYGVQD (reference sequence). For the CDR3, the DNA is TGCGCCAGCAGTGAGTCGGGGGGGTGCCAAGAGACCCAGTACTTC. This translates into CASSESGGCQETQYF.

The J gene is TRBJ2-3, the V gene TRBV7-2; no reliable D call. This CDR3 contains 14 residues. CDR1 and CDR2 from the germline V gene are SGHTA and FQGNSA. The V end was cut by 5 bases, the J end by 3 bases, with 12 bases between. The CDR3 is CASSALGITDTQYF. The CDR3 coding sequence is TGTGCCAGCAGCGCCCTGGGGATTACAGATACGCAGTATTTT.

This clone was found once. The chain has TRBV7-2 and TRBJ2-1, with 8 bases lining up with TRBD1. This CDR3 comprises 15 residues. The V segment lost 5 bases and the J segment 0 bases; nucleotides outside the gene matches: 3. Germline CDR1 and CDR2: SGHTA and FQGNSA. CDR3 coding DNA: TGTGCCAGCAGCAGGACAGGGCGCTCCTACAATGAGCAGTTCTTC. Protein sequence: CASSRTGRSYNEQFF.

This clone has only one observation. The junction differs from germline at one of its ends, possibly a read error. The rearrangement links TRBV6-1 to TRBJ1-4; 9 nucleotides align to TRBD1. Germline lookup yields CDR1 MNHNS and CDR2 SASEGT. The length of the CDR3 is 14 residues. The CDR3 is CASSEGTGREKLFF. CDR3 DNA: TGTGCCAGCAGCGAAGGGACAGGGCGGGAAAAACTGTTTTTT.

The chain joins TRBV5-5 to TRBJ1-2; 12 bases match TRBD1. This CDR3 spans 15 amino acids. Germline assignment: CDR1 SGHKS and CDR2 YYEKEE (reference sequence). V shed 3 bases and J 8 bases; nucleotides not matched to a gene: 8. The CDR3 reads CASSSPGQGAGGYTF. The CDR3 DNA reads TGTGCCAGCAGCTCGCCGGGACAGGGGGCCGGCGGCTACACCTTC.

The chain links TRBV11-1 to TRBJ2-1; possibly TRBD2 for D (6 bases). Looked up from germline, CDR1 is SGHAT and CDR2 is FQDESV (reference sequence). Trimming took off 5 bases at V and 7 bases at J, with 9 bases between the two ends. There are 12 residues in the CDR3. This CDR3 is CASSLSGNEQFF. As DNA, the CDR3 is TGTGCCAGCAGCCTAAGCGGGAATGAGCAGTTCTTC.

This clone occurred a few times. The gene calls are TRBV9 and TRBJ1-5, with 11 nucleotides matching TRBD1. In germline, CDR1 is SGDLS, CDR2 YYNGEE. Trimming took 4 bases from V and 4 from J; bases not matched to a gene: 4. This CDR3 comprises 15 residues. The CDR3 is CASSLGTGGNQPQHF. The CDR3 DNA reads TGTGCCAGCAGCTTGGGGACAGGGGGAAATCAGCCCCAGCATTTT. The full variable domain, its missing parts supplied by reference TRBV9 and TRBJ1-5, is DSGVTQTPKHLITATGQRVTLRCSPRSGDLSVYWYQQSLDQGLQFLIQYYNGEERAKGNILERFSAQQFPDLHSELNLSSLELGDSALYFCASSLGTGGNQPQHFGDGTRLSIL.

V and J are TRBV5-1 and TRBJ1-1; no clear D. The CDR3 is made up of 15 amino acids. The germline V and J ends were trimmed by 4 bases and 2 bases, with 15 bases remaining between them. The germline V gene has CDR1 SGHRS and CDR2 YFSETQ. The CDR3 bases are TGCGCCAGCAGCCGGGAATGGGCGCTTAACACTGAAGCTTTCTTT. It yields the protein CASSREWALNTEAFF. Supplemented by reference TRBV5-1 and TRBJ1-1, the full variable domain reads KAGVTQTPRYLIKTRGQQVTLSCSPISGHRSVSWYQQTPGQGLQFLFEYFSETQRNKGNFPGRFSGRQFSNSRSEMNVSTLELGDSALYLCASSREWALNTEAFFGQGTRLTVV.

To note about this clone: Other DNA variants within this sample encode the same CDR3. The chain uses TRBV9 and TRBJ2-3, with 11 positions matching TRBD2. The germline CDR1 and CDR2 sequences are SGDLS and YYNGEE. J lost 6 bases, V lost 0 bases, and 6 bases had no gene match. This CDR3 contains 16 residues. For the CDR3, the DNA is TGTGCCAGCAGCGTAGATAGCGGGAGGGCCGGGGATACGCAGTATTTT. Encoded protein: CASSVDSGRAGDTQYF.

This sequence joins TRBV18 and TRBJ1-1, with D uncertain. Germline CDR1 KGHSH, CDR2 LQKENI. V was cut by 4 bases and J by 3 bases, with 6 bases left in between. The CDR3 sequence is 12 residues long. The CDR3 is CASSHGDTEAFF. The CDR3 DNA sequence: TGTGCCAGCTCACACGGGGACACTGAAGCTTTCTTT.

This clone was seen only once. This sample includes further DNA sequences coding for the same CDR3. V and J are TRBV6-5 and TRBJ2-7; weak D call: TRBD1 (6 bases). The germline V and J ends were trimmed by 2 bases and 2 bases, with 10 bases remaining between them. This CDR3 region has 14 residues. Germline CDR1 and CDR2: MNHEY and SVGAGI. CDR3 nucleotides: TGTGCCAGCAGTTACACTCGACAGGCCTACGAGCAGTACTTC. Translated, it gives CASSYTRQAYEQYF.

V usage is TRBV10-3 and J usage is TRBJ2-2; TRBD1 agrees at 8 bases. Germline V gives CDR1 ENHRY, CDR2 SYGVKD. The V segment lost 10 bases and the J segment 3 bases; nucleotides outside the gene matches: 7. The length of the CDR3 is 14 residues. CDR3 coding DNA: TGTGCCACCCAGGGGGCCCGCGACACCGGGGAGCTGTTTTTT. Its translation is CATQGARDTGELFF.

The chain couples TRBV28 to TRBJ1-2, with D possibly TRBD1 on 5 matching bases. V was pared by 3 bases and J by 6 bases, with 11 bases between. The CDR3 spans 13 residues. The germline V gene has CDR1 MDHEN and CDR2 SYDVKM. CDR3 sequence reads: CASSLLRVNGYTF. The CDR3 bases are TGTGCCAGCAGTTTGCTCAGGGTTAATGGCTACACCTTC.

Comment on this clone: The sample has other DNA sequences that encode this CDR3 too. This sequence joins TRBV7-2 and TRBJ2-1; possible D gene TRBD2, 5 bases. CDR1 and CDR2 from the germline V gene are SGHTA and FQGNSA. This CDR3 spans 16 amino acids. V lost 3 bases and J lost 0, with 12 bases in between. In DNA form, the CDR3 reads TGTGCCAGCAGCTTCAGCGGAACCAGCTCCTACAATGAGCAGTTCTTC. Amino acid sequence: CASSFSGTSSYNEQFF.

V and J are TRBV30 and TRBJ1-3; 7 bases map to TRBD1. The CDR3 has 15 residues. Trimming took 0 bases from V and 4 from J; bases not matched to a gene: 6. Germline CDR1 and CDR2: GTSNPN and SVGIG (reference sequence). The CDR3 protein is CAWSVGTATGNTIYF. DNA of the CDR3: TGTGCCTGGAGTGTAGGGACAGCGACAGGAAACACCATATATTTT.

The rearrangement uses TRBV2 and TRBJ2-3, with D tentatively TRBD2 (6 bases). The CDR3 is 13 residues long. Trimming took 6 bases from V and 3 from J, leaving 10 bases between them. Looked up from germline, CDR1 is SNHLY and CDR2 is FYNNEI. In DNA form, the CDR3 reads TGTGCCAGCAGGTTCCGGGGGACAGATACGCAGTATTTT. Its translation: CASRFRGTDTQYF. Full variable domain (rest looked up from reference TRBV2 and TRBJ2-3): EPEVTQTPSHQVTQMGQEVILRCVPISNHLYFYWYRQILGQKVEFLVSFYNNEISEKSEIFDDQFSVERPDGSNFTLKIRSTKLEDSAMYFCASRFRGTDTQYFGPGTRLTVL.